The clone carrying this T cell receptor beta chain was recorded at least ten times. Its antigen is not identified. V lost 3 bases and J lost 2, with 11 bases in between. CDR1 and CDR2 (germline): MDHEN, SYDVKM. CDR3 length: 14 residues. The entry originates in a study of regulatory T cells in long-lasting Graves disease. The overall study: For a period under 3 months, newly diagnosed Graves' patients had taken antithyroid drugs.

The time point is: newly diagnosed GD, antithyroid drugs for less than 3 months. Isolated PBMC RNA provided the starting material for the TCR library. General observations from the study: Accuracy could have been hurt by small sample size. TRBV28, TRBJ1-2 and TRBJ2-5 emerged as the favored segments in persistent disease.

Through Arm-PCR of CDR3 regions and iRepertoire HTBI primers, TCR beta libraries were built. Original processing methods: Identified segments across samples numbered under 80 TRBV and more than 11 TRBJ. Each CDR3 protein gets one entry after TCRdb re-called the multiplex PCR reads with MiXCR. TCRdb's processing, not the study's, gives the V and J calls here. The repertoire includes fewer than 400,000 distinct CDR3 sequences, 15% to 20% of them detected once, and approximately 35% sits in the top ten. Sequences were derived from peripheral blood mononuclear cells (PBMCs), sampled at new diagnosis, from a patient treated with antithyroid drugs. The V call is TRBV28, the J call TRBJ2-7; no reliable D call. The clonotype originates from a female donor with Graves disease. CDR3 in amino acids: CASSFSGGTYEQYF. The CDR3 bases are TGTGCCAGCAGTTTCTCGGGCGGAACCTACGAGCAGTACTTC.